The rows below give T cell receptor beta chains drawn from one sample of a study of T-cell memory formation after mild COVID-19. MiXCR, applied by TCRdb to the 5' RACE reads, yields one record per CDR3 protein. Of 430,000 or so distinct CDR3 sequences in the sample, more than 20% are singletons; the top ten hold about an eighth. Sequencing was done on a sample of PBMCs or a T cell subset sorted from them (not recorded which). The receptors shown here come from an adult woman who had mild COVID-19 (a few samples of this study predate the infection). Cell type and time point are not known. The CDR3 runs from the conserved cysteine through the conserved F or W. D genes are given only for firm matches. A row's size may be missing; if present it is once, few, many or a size class.

clone_size d_call j_call v_call cdr3_aa cdr3_nt
few . TRBJ1-1 TRBV10-3 CAISESGGWNTEAFF TGTGCCATCAGTGAGTCGGGGGGGTGGAACACTGAAGCTTTCTTT
. . TRBJ1-1 TRBV7-9 CASSRRGAGAEAFF TGTGCCAGCAGCCGAAGGGGGGCCGGCGCTGAAGCTTTCTTT
many . TRBJ2-7 TRBV5-1 CASSPTGSSYEQYF TGCGCCAGCAGCCCCACAGGGTCCTCCTACGAGCAGTACTTC
few . TRBJ2-1 TRBV4-2 CASSSGGTAYSYNEQFF TGTGCCAGCAGCAGCGGAGGGACAGCTTACTCCTACAATGAGCAGTTCTTC
few TRBD2 TRBJ2-3 TRBV5-5 CASRLSGGGVTDTQYF TGTGCCAGCAGATTATCGGGGGGAGGTGTGACAGATACGCAGTATTTT
few TRBD1 TRBJ2-5 TRBV10-3 CAISARTGPQETQYF TGTGCCATCAGTGCCCGGACAGGGCCCCAAGAGACCCAGTACTTC
few TRBD2 TRBJ2-3 TRBV2 CASSEGTSGGADTQYF TGTGCCAGCAGTGAGGGGACTAGCGGGGGGGCAGATACGCAGTATTTT
. TRBD1 TRBJ2-4 TRBV7-3 CASSPGTGLAKNIQYF TGTGCCAGCAGCCCCGGGACAGGCCTAGCCAAAAACATTCAGTACTTC
. TRBD2 TRBJ2-5 TRBV3-1 CASSQGQLAAEKETQYF TGTGCCAGCAGCCAAGGGCAACTAGCGGCAGAAAAAGAGACCCAGTACTTC
few TRBD1 TRBJ2-4 TRBV7-9 CASSRSGQGGAKNIQYF TGTGCCAGCAGCCGCAGCGGACAGGGAGGCGCCAAAAACATTCAGTACTTC
. TRBD2 TRBJ2-3 TRBV6-6 CASSYSTSGTTDTQYF TGTGCCAGCAGTTACTCGACTAGCGGAACCACAGATACGCAGTATTTT
few . TRBJ2-3 TRBV12-5 CASGPAGSTDTQYF TGTGCTAGTGGTCCCGCAGGGAGCACAGATACGCAGTATTTT
. . TRBJ2-7 TRBV4-3 CASSQDWASYEQYF TGCGCCAGCAGCCAAGATTGGGCTTCCTACGAGCAGTACTTC
. . TRBJ1-5 TRBV6-1 CASSESMGQPQHF TGTGCCAGCAGTGAAAGCATGGGACAGCCCCAGCATTTT
. . TRBJ2-7 TRBV30 CAWSAPRGVKNEQYF TGTGCCTGGAGTGCCCCTCGGGGTGTGAAGAACGAGCAGTACTTC
. TRBD1 TRBJ2-2 TRBV5-1 CASSLWGQPNTGELFF TGCGCCAGCAGCTTATGGGGACAGCCGAACACCGGGGAGCTGTTTTTT
few TRBD1 TRBJ2-1 TRBV29-1 CSVEPGTGYPEQFF TGCAGCGTTGAACCCGGGACAGGGTATCCTGAGCAGTTCTTC
few . TRBJ1-3 TRBV28 CASSLYPVMSRVKSSGNTIYF TGTGCCAGCAGCCTTTATCCCGTAATGAGCAGGGTAAAAAGCTCTGGAAACACCATATATTTT
. TRBD2 TRBJ2-7 TRBV28 CASSLFGTSGIKYEQYF TGTGCCAGCAGTTTATTTGGGACTAGCGGGATAAAGTACGAGCAGTACTTC
. . TRBJ2-1 TRBV13 CASRSGNGIYNEQFF TGTGCCAGCAGGTCAGGGAATGGGATATACAATGAGCAGTTCTTC
many TRBD2 TRBJ2-1 TRBV7-2 CASSITSGSIGHEQFF TGTGCCAGCAGCATCACTAGCGGGAGTATTGGCCATGAGCAGTTCTTC
. . TRBJ2-5 TRBV27 CASRGASIETQYF TGTGCCAGCAGAGGGGCTAGCATTGAGACCCAGTACTTC
many . TRBJ2-7 TRBV5-4 CASSLDSRGMIYEQYF TGTGCCAGCAGCTTGGACTCACGCGGGATGATATACGAGCAGTACTTC
. . TRBJ2-3 TRBV23-1 CASSHDYRSSTDTQYF TGCGCCAGCAGTCACGACTACAGGAGTAGCACAGATACGCAGTATTTT
few . TRBJ2-3 TRBV3-1 CASSQGMEKDTQYF TGTGCCAGCAGCCAAGGGATGGAGAAGGATACGCAGTATTTT
. TRBD2 TRBJ2-2 TRBV20-1 CSARTSGGLATGELFF TGCAGTGCTCGGACTAGCGGGGGCCTGGCCACCGGGGAGCTGTTTTTT
. TRBD2 TRBJ2-1 TRBV4-1 CASSQVQKREEQFF TGCGCCAGCAGCCAAGTTCAGAAGCGGGAGGAGCAGTTCTTC
. . TRBJ2-7 TRBV10-3 CASSAGLARTGYEQYF TGTGCCAGCTCCGCTGGGCTAGCTCGAACTGGGTACGAGCAGTACTTC
once . TRBJ2-7 TRBV9 CASSARTDSYEQYF TGTGCCAGCAGCGCGCGGACGGATTCCTACGAGCAGTACTTC
. TRBD2 TRBJ2-1 TRBV4-2 CASSQLTSVLYNEQFF TGTGCCAGCAGCCAGTTGACTAGCGTCCTCTACAATGAGCAGTTCTTC
. TRBD2 TRBJ2-1 TRBV19 CASSIPAGGYNEQFF TGTGCCAGTAGTATCCCCGCGGGGGGATACAATGAGCAGTTCTTC
. TRBD2 TRBJ2-5 TRBV2 CASSVGTSGGKTQYF TGTGCCAGCAGTGTAGGGACTAGCGGGGGAAAGACCCAGTACTTC
. . TRBJ2-1 TRBV7-2 CASSLAGTKGGRNEQFF TGTGCCAGCAGCTTAGCCGGGACTAAGGGGGGGAGAAATGAGCAGTTCTTC
. . TRBJ2-3 TRBV2 CATRRDTDTQYF TGTGCCACACGCCGGGACACAGATACGCAGTATTTT
few . TRBJ1-1 TRBV10-3 CAISITGNTEAFF TGTGCCATCAGTATAACAGGGAACACTGAAGCTTTCTTT
. . TRBJ1-4 TRBV29-1 CSAIQGPTNEKLFF TGCAGCGCCATACAGGGCCCAACTAATGAAAAACTGTTTTTT
. TRBD1 TRBJ2-5 TRBV27 CASSQRTGGLVETQYF TGTGCCAGCAGTCAACGGACAGGGGGCTTGGTGGAGACCCAGTACTTC
. TRBD2 TRBJ2-3 TRBV5-4 CASSFKLAGVETDTQYF TGTGCCAGCAGCTTTAAACTAGCGGGGGTTGAGACAGATACGCAGTATTTT
. . TRBJ1-1 TRBV5-4 CASSRPGASTEAFF TGTGCCAGCAGCCGCCCGGGGGCGAGTACTGAAGCTTTCTTT
. . TRBJ1-3 TRBV6-6 CASSHPTAGNTIYF TGTGCCAGCAGTCACCCGACAGCTGGAAACACCATATATTTT
few . TRBJ1-1 TRBV7-9 CASSLEGGVRNTEAFF TGTGCCAGCAGCTTAGAGGGGGGGGTACGGAACACTGAAGCTTTCTTT
. . TRBJ1-3 TRBV7-9 CASSPDLGSGNTIYF TGTGCCAGCAGCCCCGACTTAGGCTCTGGAAACACCATATATTTT
. TRBD1 TRBJ2-7 TRBV7-9 CASSRTGTVPTSIYEQYF TGTGCCAGCAGCCGTACTGGGACAGTCCCTACCAGTATCTACGAGCAGTACTTC
. . TRBJ2-1 TRBV13 CASSARGGYNEQFF TGTGCCAGCAGCGCTAGGGGGGGATACAATGAGCAGTTCTTC
. TRBD1 TRBJ2-7 TRBV5-1 CASSRKGQAYEQYF TGCGCCAGCAGCCGAAAGGGACAGGCCTACGAGCAGTACTTC
. TRBD2 TRBJ2-2 TRBV2 CASKAGGPSGELFF TGTGCCAGCAAAGCGGGAGGGCCGAGCGGGGAGCTGTTTTTT
. . TRBJ1-2 TRBV20-1 CSAALFQGSYGYTF TGCAGTGCTGCCCTATTTCAGGGATCCTATGGCTACACCTTC
few TRBD2 TRBJ2-2 TRBV3-1 CASSQVPGGRLTGELFF TGTGCCAGCAGCCAAGTTCCGGGGGGGCGATTAACCGGGGAGCTGTTTTTT
. . TRBJ1-2 TRBV12-3/TRBV12-4 CASSYLGVNYGYTF TGTGCCAGCAGTTACCTGGGAGTTAACTATGGCTACACCTTC
. . TRBJ1-1 TRBV12-3/TRBV12-4 CASTETSGNTEAFF TGTGCCAGCACCGAAACTTCGGGGAACACTGAAGCTTTCTTT
. . TRBJ2-1 TRBV2 CASKSSPSYNEQFF TGTGCCAGCAAATCTAGCCCCTCCTACAATGAGCAGTTCTTC
few TRBD2 TRBJ2-1 TRBV2 CASSGPTSGSFDEQFF TGTGCCAGCAGTGGCCCGACTAGCGGGAGCTTCGATGAGCAGTTCTTC
many TRBD2 TRBJ2-7 TRBV20-1 CSASVSGGRIARQYF TGCAGTGCTTCGGTCTCGGGCGGGAGAATAGCTCGGCAGTACTTC
. TRBD2 TRBJ2-2 TRBV29-1 CSARMTSGNTGELFF TGCAGCGCTAGAATGACTAGCGGGAACACCGGGGAGCTGTTTTTT
. TRBD2 TRBJ2-3 TRBV7-3 CASSSSGGLSDTQYF TGTGCCAGCAGCTCTAGCGGGGGGTTGTCAGATACGCAGTATTTT
. . TRBJ2-1 TRBV7-6 CASSLDRSANEQFF TGTGCCAGCAGCTTAGATCGGTCCGCGAATGAGCAGTTCTTC